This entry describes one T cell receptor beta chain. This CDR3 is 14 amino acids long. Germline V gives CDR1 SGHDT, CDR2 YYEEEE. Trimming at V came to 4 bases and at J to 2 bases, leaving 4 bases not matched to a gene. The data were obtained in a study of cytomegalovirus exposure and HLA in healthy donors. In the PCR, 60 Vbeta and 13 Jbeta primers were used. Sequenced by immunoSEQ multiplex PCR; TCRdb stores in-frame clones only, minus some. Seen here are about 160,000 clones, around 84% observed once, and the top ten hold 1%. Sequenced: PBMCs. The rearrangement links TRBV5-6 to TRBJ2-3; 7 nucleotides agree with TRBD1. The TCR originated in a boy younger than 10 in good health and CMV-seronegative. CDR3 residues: CASSLTGPTDTQYF. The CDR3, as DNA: TGTGCCAGCAGCCTGACAGGGCCCACAGATACGCAGTATTTT.